This is a list of T cell receptor beta chains from one sample in a study of blood T cell repertoires in COVID-19. Some clones are missing from TCRdb's copy, which holds only in-frame ones; the method was immunoSEQ multiplex PCR. The sample includes over 90,000 clones, approximately 84% seen only once; the top ten take about 10%. The material sequenced was peripheral blood. These receptors all stem from a man aged 40-49 years with active or convalescent COVID-19. Both conserved end residues are part of each CDR3. The D gene is left open where the match is weak. Not all rows give a size; the values are once, few, many and, for expanded clones, a class.

J: TRBJ2-6
size: NA
V: TRBV19
D: NA
CDR3: CASRGVGANVLTF
DNA: TGTGCCAGTAGGGGCGTTGGGGCCAACGTCCTGACTTTC

J: TRBJ2-1
size: once
V: TRBV12-5
D: NA
CDR3: CASGLGRADSYNEQFF
DNA: TGTGCTAGTGGTTTAGGGCGGGCAGATTCCTACAATGAGCAGTTCTTC

J: TRBJ2-5
size: NA
V: TRBV7-9
D: TRBD2
CDR3: CASSRPTSLQETQYF
DNA: TGTGCCAGCAGCCGACCGACTAGCCTCCAAGAGACCCAGTACTTC

J: TRBJ2-1
size: NA
V: TRBV14
D: TRBD1
CDR3: CASSRTGPYNEQFF
DNA: TGTGCCAGCAGCCGGACAGGACCCTACAATGAGCAGTTCTTC

J: TRBJ1-2
size: NA
V: TRBV19
D: NA
CDR3: CAAGGGWGEITNYGYTF
DNA: TGTGCCGCCGGCGGGGGCTGGGGAGAGATAACTAACTATGGCTACACCTTC

J: TRBJ1-1
size: NA
V: TRBV2
D: NA
CDR3: CAGAGGLEAFF
DNA: TGTGCCGGCGCTGGAGGGCTTGAGGCTTTCTTT

J: TRBJ1-4
size: NA
V: TRBV9
D: TRBD1
CDR3: CASSERGQGDEKLFF
DNA: TGTGCCAGCAGCGAGAGGGGACAGGGGGATGAAAAACTGTTTTTT

J: TRBJ2-3
size: NA
V: TRBV7-9
D: TRBD2
CDR3: CASSLAGLETDTQYF
DNA: TGTGCCAGCAGCTTAGCCGGACTAGAAACAGATACGCAGTATTTT

J: TRBJ1-1
size: NA
V: TRBV9
D: TRBD1
CDR3: CASSVGQHTEAFF
DNA: TGTGCCAGCAGCGTGGGACAGCACACTGAAGCTTTCTTT

J: TRBJ1-6
size: NA
V: TRBV28
D: TRBD1
CDR3: CASSLTGVGNSPLHF
DNA: TGTGCCAGCAGTTTAACAGGGGTTGGGAATTCACCCCTCCACTTT

J: TRBJ2-6
size: NA
V: TRBV7-2
D: NA
CDR3: CASIPFSGANVLTF
DNA: TGTGCCAGCATCCCTTTCTCTGGGGCCAACGTCCTGACTTTC

J: TRBJ1-6
size: NA
V: TRBV2
D: TRBD1
CDR3: CASSQIQGAPLHF
DNA: TGTGCCAGCAGCCAAATACAGGGGGCCCCCCTCCACTTT

J: TRBJ1-2
size: NA
V: TRBV18
D: TRBD1
CDR3: CASSQSGTGRHYGYTF
DNA: TGTGCCAGCTCACAATCCGGGACAGGGCGCCACTATGGCTACACCTTC

J: TRBJ2-7
size: medium-sized
V: TRBV11-3
D: NA
CDR3: CASSLGPTFTYEQYF
DNA: TGTGCCAGCAGCTTGGGGCCGACATTTACCTACGAGCAGTACTTC

J: TRBJ2-5
size: NA
V: TRBV6-5
D: TRBD2
CDR3: CASSSTSGGQETQYF
DNA: TGTGCCAGCAGTTCGACTAGCGGGGGGCAAGAGACCCAGTACTTC

J: TRBJ2-2
size: NA
V: TRBV3-1/TRBV3-2
D: TRBD1
CDR3: CASSRGQGNTGELFF
DNA: TGTGCCAGCAGCCGGGGACAGGGCAACACCGGGGAGCTGTTTTTT

J: TRBJ1-3
size: once
V: TRBV6-6
D: NA
CDR3: CASSPAGHSGNTIYF
DNA: TGTGCCAGCAGTCCCGCAGGGCACTCTGGAAACACCATATATTTT

J: TRBJ1-2
size: NA
V: TRBV18
D: TRBD1
CDR3: CASSPSAQGEAYGYTF
DNA: TGTGCCAGCTCACCAAGCGCCCAGGGGGAGGCCTATGGCTACACCTTC

J: TRBJ2-5
size: NA
V: TRBV18
D: NA
CDR3: CASSPPVDGGQETQYF
DNA: TGTGCCAGCTCACCACCGGTGGATGGGGGGCAAGAGACCCAGTACTTC

J: TRBJ2-1
size: NA
V: TRBV20-1
D: NA
CDR3: CSARIIEQFF
DNA: TGCAGTGCTAGAATTATTGAGCAGTTCTTC

J: TRBJ1-2
size: NA
V: TRBV19
D: TRBD1
CDR3: CASRTTGGSYGYTF
DNA: TGTGCCAGTAGGACGACAGGGGGGAGCTATGGCTACACCTTC

J: TRBJ2-3
size: NA
V: TRBV2
D: TRBD2
CDR3: CASRATTSGAADTQYF
DNA: TGTGCCAGCAGGGCCACAACTAGCGGGGCTGCAGATACGCAGTATTTT

J: TRBJ1-2
size: NA
V: TRBV10-3
D: NA
CDR3: CAIREGANYGYTF
DNA: TGTGCCATCCGGGAGGGGGCTAACTATGGCTACACCTTC

J: TRBJ2-1
size: NA
V: TRBV28
D: NA
CDR3: CASGGGRHGEQFF
DNA: TGTGCCAGCGGGGGGGGGCGTCACGGTGAGCAGTTCTTC

J: TRBJ2-7
size: NA
V: TRBV5-4
D: NA
CDR3: CASSLAGLILEQYF
DNA: TGTGCCAGCAGCTTGGCCGGACTCATACTCGAGCAGTACTTC

J: TRBJ1-1
size: few
V: TRBV5-6
D: NA
CDR3: CASSRAGGNTEAFF
DNA: TGTGCCAGCAGCCGGGCGGGGGGGAACACTGAAGCTTTCTTT